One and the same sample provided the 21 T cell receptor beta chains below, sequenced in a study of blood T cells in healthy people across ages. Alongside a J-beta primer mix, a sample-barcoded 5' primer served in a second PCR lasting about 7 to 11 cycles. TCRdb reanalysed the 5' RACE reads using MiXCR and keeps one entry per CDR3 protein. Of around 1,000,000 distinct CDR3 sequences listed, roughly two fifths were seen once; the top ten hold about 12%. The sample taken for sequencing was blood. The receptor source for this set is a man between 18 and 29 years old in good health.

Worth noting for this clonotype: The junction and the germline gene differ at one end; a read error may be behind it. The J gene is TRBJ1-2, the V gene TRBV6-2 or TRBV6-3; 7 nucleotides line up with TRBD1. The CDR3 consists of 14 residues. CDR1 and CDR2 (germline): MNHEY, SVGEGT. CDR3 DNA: TGTGCCAGCAGTTACTGGGACAGATCCTATGACTACACCTTC. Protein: CASSYWDRSYDYTF.

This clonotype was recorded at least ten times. CDR3 nucleotide sequence: TGCAGCGTTGTCGGATACGGACAGTCCTACAATGAGCAGTTCTTC. Protein: CSVVGYGQSYNEQFF. The V call is TRBV29-1, the J call TRBJ2-1; TRBD1 is a possible D gene (6 bases). CDR3 length equals 15 residues. Germline V gene data show CDR1 as SQVTM and CDR2 as ANQGSEA. With 4 bases removed from V and 1 base from J, the gap between germline ends came to 14 bases.

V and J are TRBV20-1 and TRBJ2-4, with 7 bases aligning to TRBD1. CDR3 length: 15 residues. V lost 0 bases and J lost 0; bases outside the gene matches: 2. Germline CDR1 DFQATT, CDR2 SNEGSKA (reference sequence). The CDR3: CSARDGTEAKNIQYF. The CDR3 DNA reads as TGCAGTGCTAGAGACGGGACAGAAGCCAAAAACATTCAGTACTTC.

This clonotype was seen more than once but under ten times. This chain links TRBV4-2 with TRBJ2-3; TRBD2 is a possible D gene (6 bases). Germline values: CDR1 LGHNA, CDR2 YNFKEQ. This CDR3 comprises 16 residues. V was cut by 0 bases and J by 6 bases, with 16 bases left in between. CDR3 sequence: CASSQDNRASEDTQYF. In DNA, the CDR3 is TGTGCCAGCAGCCAAGATAATCGGGCTAGCGAGGATACGCAGTATTTT.

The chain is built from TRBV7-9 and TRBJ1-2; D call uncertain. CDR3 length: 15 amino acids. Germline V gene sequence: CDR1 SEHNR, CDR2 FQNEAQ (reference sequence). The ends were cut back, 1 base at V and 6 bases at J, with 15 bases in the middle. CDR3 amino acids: CASSLGVVPVNGYTF. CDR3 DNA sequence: TGTGCCAGCAGCTTAGGCGTGGTTCCCGTGAATGGCTACACCTTC.

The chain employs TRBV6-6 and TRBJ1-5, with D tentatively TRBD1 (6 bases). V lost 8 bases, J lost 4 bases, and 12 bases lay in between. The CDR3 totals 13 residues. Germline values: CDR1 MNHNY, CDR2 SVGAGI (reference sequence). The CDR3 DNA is TGTGCCAGCGCGGCAGGGGTTAATCAGCCCCAGCATTTT. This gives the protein CASAAGVNQPQHF.

In DNA form, the CDR3 reads TGTGCCAGTGGGACAGGGAGGTTGAGGCAGTTCTTC. This sequence encodes CASGTGRLRQFF. V gene TRBV12-3 or TRBV12-4 combines with J gene TRBJ2-1, with 9 bases that match TRBD1. V shed 9 bases, J shed 12 bases, and the junction held 9 bases outside the gene matches. The CDR3 contains 12 residues.

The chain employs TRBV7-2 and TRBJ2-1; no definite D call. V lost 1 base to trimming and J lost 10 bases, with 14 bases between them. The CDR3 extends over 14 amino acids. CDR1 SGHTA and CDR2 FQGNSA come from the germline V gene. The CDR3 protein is CASSLGSANYEQFF. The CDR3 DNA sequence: TGTGCCAGCAGCTTAGGGTCGGCCAACTACGAGCAGTTCTTC.

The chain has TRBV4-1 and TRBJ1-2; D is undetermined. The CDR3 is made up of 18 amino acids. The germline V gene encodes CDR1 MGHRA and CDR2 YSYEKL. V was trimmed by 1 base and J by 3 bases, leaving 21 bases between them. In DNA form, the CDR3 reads TGCGCCAGCAGCCAAGTCGTTCAGATGTTGTGGACCGACTATGGCTACACCTTC. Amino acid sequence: CASSQVVQMLWTDYGYTF.

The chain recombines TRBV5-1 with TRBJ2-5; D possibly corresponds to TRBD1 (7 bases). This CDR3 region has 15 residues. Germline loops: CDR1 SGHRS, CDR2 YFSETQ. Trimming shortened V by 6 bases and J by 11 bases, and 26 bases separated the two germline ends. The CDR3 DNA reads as TGCGCCAGCACTCCAGGAGGGGGCTCCTACAATGAGCAGTACTTC. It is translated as CASTPGGGSYNEQYF.

The CDR3 here is CASKRFGQETQYF. CDR3 DNA sequence: TGTGCCAGCAAGCGGTTCGGGCAAGAGACCCAGTACTTC. The rearrangement uses TRBV12-3 or TRBV12-4 and TRBJ2-5, with D maybe TRBD2 (5 bases). This CDR3 is 13 amino acids long. The germline V and J ends were trimmed by 7 bases and 2 bases, with 11 bases remaining between them.

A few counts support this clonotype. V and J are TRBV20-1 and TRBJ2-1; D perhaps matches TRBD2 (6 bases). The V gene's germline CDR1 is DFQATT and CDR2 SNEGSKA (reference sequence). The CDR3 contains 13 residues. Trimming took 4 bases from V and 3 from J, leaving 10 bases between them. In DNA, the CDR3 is TGCAGTGCTATGCAGGGAGGCTACAATGAGCAGTTCTTC. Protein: CSAMQGGYNEQFF.

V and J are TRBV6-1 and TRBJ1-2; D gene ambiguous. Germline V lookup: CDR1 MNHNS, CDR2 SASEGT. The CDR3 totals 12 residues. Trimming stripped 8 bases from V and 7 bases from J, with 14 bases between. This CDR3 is CASLEDGIGYTF. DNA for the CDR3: TGTGCCAGCCTCGAGGACGGGATTGGCTACACCTTC.

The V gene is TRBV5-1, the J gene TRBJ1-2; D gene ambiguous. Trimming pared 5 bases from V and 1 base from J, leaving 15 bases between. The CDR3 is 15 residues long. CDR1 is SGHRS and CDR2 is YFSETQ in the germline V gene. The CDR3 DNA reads TGCGCCAGCAGAGTTTCGGACGGACTTAACTATGGCTACACCTTC. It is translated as CASRVSDGLNYGYTF.

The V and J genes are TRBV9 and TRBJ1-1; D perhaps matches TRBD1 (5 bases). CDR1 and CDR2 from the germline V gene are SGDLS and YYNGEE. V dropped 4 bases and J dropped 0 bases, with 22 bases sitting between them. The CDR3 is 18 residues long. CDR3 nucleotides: TGTGCCAGCAGCTTCCCCCGTGGGGGGGTTACCATGAACACTGAAGCTTTCTTT. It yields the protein CASSFPRGGVTMNTEAFF.

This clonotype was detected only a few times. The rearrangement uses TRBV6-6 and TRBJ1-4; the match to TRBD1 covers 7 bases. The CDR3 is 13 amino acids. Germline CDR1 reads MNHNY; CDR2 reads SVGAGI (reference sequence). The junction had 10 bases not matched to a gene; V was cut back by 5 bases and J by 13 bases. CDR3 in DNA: TGTGCCAGCAGTGCGGAGGGACAGCAGCCACTGTTTTTT. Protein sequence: CASSAEGQQPLFF.

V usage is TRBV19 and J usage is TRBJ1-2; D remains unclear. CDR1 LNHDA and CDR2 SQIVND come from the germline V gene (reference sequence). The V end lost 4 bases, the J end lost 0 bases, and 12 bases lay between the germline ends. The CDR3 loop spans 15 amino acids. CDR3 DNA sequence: TGTGCCAGTAGTAACCCAGTGTACTCTAACTATGGCTACACCTTC. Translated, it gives CASSNPVYSNYGYTF.

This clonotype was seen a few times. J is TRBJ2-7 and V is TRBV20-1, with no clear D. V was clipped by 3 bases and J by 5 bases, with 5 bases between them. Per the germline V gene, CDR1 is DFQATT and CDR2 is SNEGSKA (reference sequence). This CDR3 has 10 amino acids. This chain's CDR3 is CSASTHEQYF. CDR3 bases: TGCAGTGCTAGTACCCACGAGCAGTACTTC.

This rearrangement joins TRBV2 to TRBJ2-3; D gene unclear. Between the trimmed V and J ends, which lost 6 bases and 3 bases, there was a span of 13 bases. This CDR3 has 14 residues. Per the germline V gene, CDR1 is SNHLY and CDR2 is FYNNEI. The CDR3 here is CASRDLSGTDTQYF. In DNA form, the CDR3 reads TGTGCCAGCAGAGATCTCTCTGGGACAGATACGCAGTATTTT. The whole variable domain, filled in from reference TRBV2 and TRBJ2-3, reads EPEVTQTPSHQVTQMGQEVILRCVPISNHLYFYWYRQILGQKVEFLVSFYNNEISEKSEIFDDQFSVERPDGSNFTLKIRSTKLEDSAMYFCASRDLSGTDTQYFGPGTRLTVL.

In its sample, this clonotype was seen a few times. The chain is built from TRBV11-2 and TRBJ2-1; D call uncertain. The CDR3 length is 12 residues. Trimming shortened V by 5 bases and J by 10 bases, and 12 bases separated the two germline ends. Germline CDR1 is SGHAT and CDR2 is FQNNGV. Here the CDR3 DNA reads TGTGCCAGCAGCCCTCCCTTAGACGAGCAGTTCTTC. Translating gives CASSPPLDEQFF.

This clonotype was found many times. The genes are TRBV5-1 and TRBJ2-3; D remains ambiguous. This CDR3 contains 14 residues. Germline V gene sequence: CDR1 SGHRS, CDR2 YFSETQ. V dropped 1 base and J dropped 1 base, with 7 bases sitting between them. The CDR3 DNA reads TGCGCCAGCAGCTTGTCATCTGGCACAGATACGCAGTATTTT. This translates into CASSLSSGTDTQYF.